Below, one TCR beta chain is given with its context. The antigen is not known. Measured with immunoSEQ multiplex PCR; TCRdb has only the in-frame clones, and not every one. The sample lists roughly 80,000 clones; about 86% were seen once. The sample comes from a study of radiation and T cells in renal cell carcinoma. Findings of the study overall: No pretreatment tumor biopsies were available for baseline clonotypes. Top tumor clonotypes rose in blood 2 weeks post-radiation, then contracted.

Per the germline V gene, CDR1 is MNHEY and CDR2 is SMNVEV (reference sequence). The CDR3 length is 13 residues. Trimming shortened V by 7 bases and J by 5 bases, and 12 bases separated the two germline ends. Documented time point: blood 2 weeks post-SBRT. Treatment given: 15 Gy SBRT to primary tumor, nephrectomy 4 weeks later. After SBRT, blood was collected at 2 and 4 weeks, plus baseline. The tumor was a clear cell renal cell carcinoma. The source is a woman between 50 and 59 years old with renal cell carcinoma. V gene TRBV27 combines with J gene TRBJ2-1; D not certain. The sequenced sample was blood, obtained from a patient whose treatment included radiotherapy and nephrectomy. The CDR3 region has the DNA TGTGCCAGCACCTTCGTGGGCAACAATGAGCAGTTCTTC. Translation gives CASTFVGNNEQFF.